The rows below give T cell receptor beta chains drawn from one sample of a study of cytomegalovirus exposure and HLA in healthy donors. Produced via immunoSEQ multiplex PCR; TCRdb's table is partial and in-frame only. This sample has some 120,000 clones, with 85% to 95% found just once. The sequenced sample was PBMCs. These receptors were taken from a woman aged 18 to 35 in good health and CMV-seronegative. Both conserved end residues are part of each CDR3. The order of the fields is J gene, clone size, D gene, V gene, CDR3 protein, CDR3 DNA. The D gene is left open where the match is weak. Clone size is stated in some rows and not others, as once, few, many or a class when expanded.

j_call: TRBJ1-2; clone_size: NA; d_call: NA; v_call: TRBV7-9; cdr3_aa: CASTELRIYGYTF; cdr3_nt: TGTGCCAGCACCGAACTAAGGATCTATGGCTACACCTTC
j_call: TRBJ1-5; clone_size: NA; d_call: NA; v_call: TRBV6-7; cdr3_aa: CASSYRRSPDYSNQPQHF; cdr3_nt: TGTGCCAGCAGTTACCGACGCTCGCCAGACTATAGCAATCAGCCCCAGCATTTT
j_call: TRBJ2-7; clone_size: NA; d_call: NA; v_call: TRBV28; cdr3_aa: CASSFWPVSYEQYF; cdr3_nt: TGTGCCAGCAGTTTTTGGCCCGTATCCTACGAGCAGTACTTC
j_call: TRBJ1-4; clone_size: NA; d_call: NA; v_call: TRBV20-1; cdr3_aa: CSARLSGKLFF; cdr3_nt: TGCAGTGCTCGGCTATCGGGAAAACTGTTTTTT
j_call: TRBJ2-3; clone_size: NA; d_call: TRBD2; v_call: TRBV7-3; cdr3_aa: CASSFDGLAPDTQYF; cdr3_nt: TGTGCCAGCAGCTTTGACGGACTAGCTCCAGATACGCAGTATTTT
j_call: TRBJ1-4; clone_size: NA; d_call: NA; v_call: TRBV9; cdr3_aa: CASSVDLGRKLFF; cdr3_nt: TGTGCCAGCAGCGTAGATCTGGGGAGAAAACTGTTTTTT
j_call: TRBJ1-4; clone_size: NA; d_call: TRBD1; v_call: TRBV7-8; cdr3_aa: CASSPVRGPLEKLFF; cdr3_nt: TGTGCCAGCAGCCCCGTCAGGGGGCCGCTGGAAAAACTGTTTTTT
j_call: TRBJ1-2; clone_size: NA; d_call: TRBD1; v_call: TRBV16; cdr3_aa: CASSPTDRDYGYTF; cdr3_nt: TGTGCCAGCAGCCCCACCGACAGGGACTATGGCTACACCTTC
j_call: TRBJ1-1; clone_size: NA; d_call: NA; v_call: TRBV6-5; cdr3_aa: CASSYGLTAFF; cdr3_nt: TGTGCCAGCAGTTATGGGCTGACGGCTTTCTTT
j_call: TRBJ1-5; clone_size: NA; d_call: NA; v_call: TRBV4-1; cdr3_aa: CASSQVMGGNQPQHF; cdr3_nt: TGCGCCAGCAGCCAAGTCATGGGGGGGAATCAGCCCCAGCATTTT
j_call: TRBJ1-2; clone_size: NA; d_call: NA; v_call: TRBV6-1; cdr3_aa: CATAPQEGYGYTF; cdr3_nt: TGTGCCACCGCCCCCCAGGAGGGCTATGGCTACACCTTC
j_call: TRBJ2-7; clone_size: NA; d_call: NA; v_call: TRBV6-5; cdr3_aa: CASSHSTDSAYEQYF; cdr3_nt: TGTGCCAGCAGTCACTCGACGGACTCCGCCTACGAGCAGTACTTC
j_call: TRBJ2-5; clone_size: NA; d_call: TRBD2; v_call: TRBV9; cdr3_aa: CASSATTSGEETQYF; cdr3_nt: TGTGCCAGCAGCGCCACGACTAGCGGGGAAGAGACCCAGTACTTC
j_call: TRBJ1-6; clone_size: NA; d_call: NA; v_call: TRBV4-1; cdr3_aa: CASSSLNSPLHF; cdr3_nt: TGCGCCAGCAGCTCATTGAATTCACCCCTCCACTTT
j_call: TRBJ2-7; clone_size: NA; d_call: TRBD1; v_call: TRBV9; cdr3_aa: CASSVGGQGVYEQYF; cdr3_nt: TGTGCCAGCAGCGTAGGAGGACAGGGTGTCTACGAGCAGTACTTC
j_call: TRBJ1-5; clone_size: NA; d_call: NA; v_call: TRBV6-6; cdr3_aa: CASSEDGASNQPQHF; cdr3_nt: TGTGCCAGCAGTGAGGATGGGGCTAGCAATCAGCCCCAGCATTTT
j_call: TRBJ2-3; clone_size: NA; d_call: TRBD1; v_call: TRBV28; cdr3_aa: CASSWARGTGGTDTQYF; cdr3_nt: TGTGCCAGCAGCTGGGCTAGGGGGACAGGGGGAACAGATACGCAGTATTTT
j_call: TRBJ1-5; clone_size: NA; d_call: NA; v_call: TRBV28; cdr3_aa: CASGSGTEQPQHF; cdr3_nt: TGTGCCAGCGGGTCGGGTACCGAACAGCCCCAGCATTTT
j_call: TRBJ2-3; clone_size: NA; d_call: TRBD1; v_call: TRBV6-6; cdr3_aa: CASSTGVSTDAQYF; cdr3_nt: TGTGCCAGTTCTACAGGGGTCAGCACAGATGCGCAGTATTTT
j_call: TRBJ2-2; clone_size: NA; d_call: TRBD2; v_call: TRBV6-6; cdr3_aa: CASSYLAGTNTGELFF; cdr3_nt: TGTGCCAGCAGTTACTTAGCGGGGACGAACACCGGGGAGCTGTTTTTT
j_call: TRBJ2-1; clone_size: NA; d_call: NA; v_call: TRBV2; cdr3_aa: CARPPNETGYNEQFF; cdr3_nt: TGTGCCAGACCCCCAAACGAAACGGGCTACAATGAGCAGTTCTTC
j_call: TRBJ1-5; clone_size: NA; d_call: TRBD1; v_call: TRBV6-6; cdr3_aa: CASGQGIHQPQHF; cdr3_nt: TGTGCCAGCGGACAGGGGATCCATCAGCCCCAGCATTTT
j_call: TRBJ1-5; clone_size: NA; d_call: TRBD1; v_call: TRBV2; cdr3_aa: CASRTGAQPQHF; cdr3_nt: TGTGCCAGCAGGACAGGGGCTCAGCCCCAGCATTTT
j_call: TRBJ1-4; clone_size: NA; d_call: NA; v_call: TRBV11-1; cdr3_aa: CASSSPDSLGDEKLFF; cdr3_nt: TGTGCCAGCAGCTCCCCGGACTCCCTGGGTGATGAAAAACTGTTTTTT
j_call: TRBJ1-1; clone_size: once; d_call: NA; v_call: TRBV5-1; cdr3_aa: CASSLQTAGLGTEAFF; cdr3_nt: TGCGCCAGCAGCTTACAGACAGCGGGTCTGGGAACTGAAGCTTTCTTT
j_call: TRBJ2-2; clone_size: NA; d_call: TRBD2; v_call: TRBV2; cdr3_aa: CASSRSSGANTGELFF; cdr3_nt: TGTGCCAGCAGTCGATCTAGCGGGGCGAACACCGGGGAGCTGTTTTTT
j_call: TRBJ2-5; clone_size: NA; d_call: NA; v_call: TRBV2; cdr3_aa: CASSEALSPSSNF; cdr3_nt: TGTGCCAGCAGTGAAGCGCTATCCCCTAGTAGTAACTTC
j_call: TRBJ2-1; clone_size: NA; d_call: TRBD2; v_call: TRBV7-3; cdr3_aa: CASSFGTSGDRPNNEQFF; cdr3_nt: TGTGCCAGCAGCTTTGGGACTAGCGGGGACCGGCCAAACAATGAGCAGTTCTTC
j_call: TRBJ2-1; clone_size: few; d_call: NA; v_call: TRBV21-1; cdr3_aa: CASSKTSAKFF; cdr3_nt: TGTGCCAGCAGCAAAACTAGCGCCAAGTTCTTC
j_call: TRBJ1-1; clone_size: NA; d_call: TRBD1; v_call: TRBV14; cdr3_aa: CASRRQGHTEAFF; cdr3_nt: TGTGCCAGCAGGCGACAGGGGCACACTGAAGCTTTCTTT
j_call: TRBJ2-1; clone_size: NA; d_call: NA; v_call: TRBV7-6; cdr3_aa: CASSLGASGVNEQFF; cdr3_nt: TGTGCCAGCAGCTTAGGGGCCTCAGGGGTTAATGAGCAGTTCTTC
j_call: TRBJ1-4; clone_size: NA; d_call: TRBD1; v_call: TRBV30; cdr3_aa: CASDVGQGSQKEKLFF; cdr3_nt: TGTGCCTCGGACGTAGGACAGGGGTCTCAGAAGGAAAAACTGTTTTTT
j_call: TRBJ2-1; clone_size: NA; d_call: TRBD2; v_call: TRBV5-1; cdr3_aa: CASSRGGTSGDNEQFF; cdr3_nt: TGCGCCAGCAGCCGAGGGGGGACTAGCGGGGACAATGAGCAGTTCTTC
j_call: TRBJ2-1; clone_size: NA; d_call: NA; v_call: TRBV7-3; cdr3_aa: CASSYGPHQGYNEQFF; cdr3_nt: TGTGCCAGCAGCTATGGTCCCCACCAGGGATACAATGAGCAGTTCTTC
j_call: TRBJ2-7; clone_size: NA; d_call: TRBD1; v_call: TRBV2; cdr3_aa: CASSVGTGRYYEQYF; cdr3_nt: TGTGCCAGCAGTGTAGGGACAGGGAGATACTACGAGCAGTACTTC